What follows describes a single T cell receptor (beta chain). Its antigen is currently unknown. Trimming removed 7 bases from V and 5 bases from J, with 8 bases in between. CDR1 and CDR2 from the germline V gene are MDHEN and SYDVKM. This CDR3 has 11 amino acids. This entry belongs to a study of cytomegalovirus exposure and HLA in healthy donors. Findings of the study overall: Later analysis identified a missense DCLRE1C variant that was linked to TCR beta V- and J-gene trimming.

It was with 60 Vbeta and 13 Jbeta primers that the PCR ran. Measured with immunoSEQ multiplex PCR; TCRdb has only the in-frame clones, and not every one. This sample yields roughly 140,000 clones, of which roughly 80% are seen a single time; around 6.8% belongs to the top ten. The origin of this receptor is a man aged 35 to 55 in good health and CMV-seropositive. The J gene is TRBJ1-2, the V gene TRBV28; D gene unclear. The sequenced sample was PBMCs. In DNA form, the CDR3 reads TGTGCCAGCATGAGCAATTATGGCTACACCTTC. It codes for CASMSNYGYTF.